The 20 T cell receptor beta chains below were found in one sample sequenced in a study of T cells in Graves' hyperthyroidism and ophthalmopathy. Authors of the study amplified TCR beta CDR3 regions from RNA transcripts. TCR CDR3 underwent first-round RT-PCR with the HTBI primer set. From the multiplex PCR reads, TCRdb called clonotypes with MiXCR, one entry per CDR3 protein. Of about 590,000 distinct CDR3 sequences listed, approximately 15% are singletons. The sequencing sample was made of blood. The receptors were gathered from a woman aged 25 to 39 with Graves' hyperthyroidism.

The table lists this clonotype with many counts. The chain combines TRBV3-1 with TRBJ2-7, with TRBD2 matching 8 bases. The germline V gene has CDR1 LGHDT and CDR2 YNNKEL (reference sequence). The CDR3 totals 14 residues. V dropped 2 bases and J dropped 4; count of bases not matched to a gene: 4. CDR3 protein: CASSQQAGVYEQYF. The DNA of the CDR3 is TGTGCCAGCAGCCAACAAGCGGGAGTGTACGAGCAGTACTTC.

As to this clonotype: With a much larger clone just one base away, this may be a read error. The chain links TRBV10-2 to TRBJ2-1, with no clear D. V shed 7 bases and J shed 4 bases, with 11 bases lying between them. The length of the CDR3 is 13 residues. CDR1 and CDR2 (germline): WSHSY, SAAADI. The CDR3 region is CASNVGRYNEQFF. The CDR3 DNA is TGCGCCAGCAATGTTGGAAGATACAATGAGCAGTTCTTC.

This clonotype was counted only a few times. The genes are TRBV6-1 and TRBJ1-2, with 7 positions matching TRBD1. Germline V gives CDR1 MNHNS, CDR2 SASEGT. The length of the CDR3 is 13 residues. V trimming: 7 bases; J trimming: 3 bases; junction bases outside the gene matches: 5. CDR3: CASKRDRDYGYTF. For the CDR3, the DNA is TGTGCCAGCAAACGAGACAGGGACTATGGCTACACCTTC.

CDR3 in DNA: TGTGCCAGCAGCCTACAGGTCTCACCCCTCCACTTT. Amino acid sequence: CASSLQVSPLHF. This sequence joins TRBV12-3 or TRBV12-4 and TRBJ1-6; D is possibly TRBD1 (5 bases). The CDR3 loop spans 12 amino acids. V was clipped by 6 bases and J by 10 bases, with 10 bases between them.

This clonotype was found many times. The CDR3 DNA follows: TGTGCCAGCAGCTTAGATGGAATGAAGGGACCCACAGATACGCAGTATTTT. Translating gives CASSLDGMKGPTDTQYF. The chain carries TRBV11-3 and TRBJ2-3; D may match TRBD1 or TRBD2 (5 bases each). Per the germline V gene, CDR1 is SGHNT and CDR2 is YENEEA. This CDR3 has 17 amino acids. Trimming stripped 0 bases from V and 2 bases from J, with 15 bases between.

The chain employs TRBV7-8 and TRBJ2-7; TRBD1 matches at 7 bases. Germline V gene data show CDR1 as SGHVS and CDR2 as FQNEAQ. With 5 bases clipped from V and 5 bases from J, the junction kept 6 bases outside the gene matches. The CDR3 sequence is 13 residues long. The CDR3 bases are TGTGCCAGCAGCCCGGACAGGTGGAACGAGCAGTACTTC. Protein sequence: CASSPDRWNEQYF. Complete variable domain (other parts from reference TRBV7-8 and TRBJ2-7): GAGVSQSPRYKVAKRGQDVALRCDPISGHVSLFWYQQALGQGPEFLTYFQNEAQLDKSGLPSDRFFAERPEGSVSTLKIQRTQQEDSAVYLCASSPDRWNEQYFGPGTRLTVT.

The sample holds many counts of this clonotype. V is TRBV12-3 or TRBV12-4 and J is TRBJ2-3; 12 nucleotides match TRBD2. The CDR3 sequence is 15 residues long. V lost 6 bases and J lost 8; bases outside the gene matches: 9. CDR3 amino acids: CASSSLAGGPSTQYF. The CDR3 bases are TGTGCCAGCAGCTCGCTAGCGGGAGGGCCGTCTACGCAGTATTTT.

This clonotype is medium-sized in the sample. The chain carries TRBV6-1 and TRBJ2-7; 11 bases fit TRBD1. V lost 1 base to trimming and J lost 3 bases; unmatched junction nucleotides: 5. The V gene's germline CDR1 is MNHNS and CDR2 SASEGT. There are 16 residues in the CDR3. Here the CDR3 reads CASSEEAGTGGYEQYF. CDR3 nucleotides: TGTGCCAGCAGTGAAGAGGCCGGGACAGGGGGCTACGAGCAGTACTTC.

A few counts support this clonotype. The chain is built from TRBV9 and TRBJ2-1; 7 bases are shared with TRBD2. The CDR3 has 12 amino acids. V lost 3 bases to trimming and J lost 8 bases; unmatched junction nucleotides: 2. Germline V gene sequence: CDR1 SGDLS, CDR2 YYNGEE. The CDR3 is CASSGDYHEQFF. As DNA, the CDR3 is TGTGCCAGCAGCGGGGACTATCATGAGCAGTTCTTC.

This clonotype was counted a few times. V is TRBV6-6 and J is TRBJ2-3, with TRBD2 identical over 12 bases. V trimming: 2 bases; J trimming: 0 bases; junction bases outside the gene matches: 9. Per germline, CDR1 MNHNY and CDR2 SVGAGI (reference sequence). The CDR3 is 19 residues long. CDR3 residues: CASSYPTSGRLPSTDTQYF. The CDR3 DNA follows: TGTGCCAGCAGTTACCCCACTAGCGGGAGGCTACCTAGCACAGATACGCAGTATTTT.

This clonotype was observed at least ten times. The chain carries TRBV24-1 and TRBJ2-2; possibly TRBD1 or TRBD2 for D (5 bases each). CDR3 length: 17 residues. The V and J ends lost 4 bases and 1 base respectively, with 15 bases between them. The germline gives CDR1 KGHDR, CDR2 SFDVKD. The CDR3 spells CATSDRDHTGNTGELFF. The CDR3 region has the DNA TGTGCCACCAGTGACCGGGACCACACAGGGAACACCGGGGAGCTGTTTTTT.

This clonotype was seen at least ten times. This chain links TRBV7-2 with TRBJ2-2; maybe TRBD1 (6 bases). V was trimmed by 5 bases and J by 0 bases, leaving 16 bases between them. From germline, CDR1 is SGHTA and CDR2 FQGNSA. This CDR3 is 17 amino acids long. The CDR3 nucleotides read TGTGCCAGCAGCCCCCCTCCGACAGGCGCGAACACCGGGGAGCTGTTTTTT. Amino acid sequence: CASSPPPTGANTGELFF.

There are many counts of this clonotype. The CDR3 DNA is TGTGCCAGCAGTGAAATCCGCGGAGGCGAGCAGTTCTTC. Amino acids: CASSEIRGGEQFF. The chain carries TRBV2 and TRBJ2-1, with a weak D call TRBD2 (5 bases). The CDR3 length is 13 residues. CDR1 is SNHLY and CDR2 is FYNNEI in the germline V gene. Between the trimmed V and J ends, which lost 2 bases and 10 bases, there was a span of 12 bases. Combining the CDR3 with reference TRBV2 and TRBJ2-1 gives the whole variable domain EPEVTQTPSHQVTQMGQEVILRCVPISNHLYFYWYRQILGQKVEFLVSFYNNEISEKSEIFDDQFSVERPDGSNFTLKIRSTKLEDSAMYFCASSEIRGGEQFFGPGTRLTVL.

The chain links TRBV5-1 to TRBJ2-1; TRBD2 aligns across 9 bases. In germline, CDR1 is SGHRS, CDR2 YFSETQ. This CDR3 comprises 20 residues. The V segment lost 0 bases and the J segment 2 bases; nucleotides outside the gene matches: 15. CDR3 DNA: TGCGCCAGCAGCTTGGCGGGGGGGGTAGCGGGAGAGCCCACCTACAATGAGCAGTTCTTC. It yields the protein CASSLAGGVAGEPTYNEQFF.

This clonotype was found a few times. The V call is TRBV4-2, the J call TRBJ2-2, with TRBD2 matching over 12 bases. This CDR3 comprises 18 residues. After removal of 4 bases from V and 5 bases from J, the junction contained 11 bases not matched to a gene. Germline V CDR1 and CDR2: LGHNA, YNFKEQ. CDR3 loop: CASSLYPSGRDWTGELFF. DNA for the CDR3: TGTGCCAGCAGCCTATACCCTAGCGGGAGGGATTGGACCGGGGAGCTGTTTTTT.

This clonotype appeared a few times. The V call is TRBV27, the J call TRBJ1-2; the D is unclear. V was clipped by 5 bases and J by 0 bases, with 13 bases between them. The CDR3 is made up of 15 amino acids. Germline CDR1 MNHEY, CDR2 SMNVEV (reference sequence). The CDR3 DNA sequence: TGTGCCAGCAGTCGTTCGGGCTCGGCTAACTATGGCTACACCTTC. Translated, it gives CASSRSGSANYGYTF.

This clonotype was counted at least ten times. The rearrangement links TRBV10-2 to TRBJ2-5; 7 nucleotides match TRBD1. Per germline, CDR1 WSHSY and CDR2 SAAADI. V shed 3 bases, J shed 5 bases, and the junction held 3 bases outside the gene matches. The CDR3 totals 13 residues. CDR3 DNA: TGCGCCAGCAGTGAAGGGACAGTGGAGACCCAGTACTTC. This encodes CASSEGTVETQYF.

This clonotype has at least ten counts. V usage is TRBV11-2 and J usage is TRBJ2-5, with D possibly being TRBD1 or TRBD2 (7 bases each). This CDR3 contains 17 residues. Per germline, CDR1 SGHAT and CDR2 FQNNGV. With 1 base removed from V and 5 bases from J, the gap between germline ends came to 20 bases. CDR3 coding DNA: TGTGCCAGCAGCTTAGTGGCGTGGGCAGGGGGGGTGGAGACCCAGTACTTC. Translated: CASSLVAWAGGVETQYF.

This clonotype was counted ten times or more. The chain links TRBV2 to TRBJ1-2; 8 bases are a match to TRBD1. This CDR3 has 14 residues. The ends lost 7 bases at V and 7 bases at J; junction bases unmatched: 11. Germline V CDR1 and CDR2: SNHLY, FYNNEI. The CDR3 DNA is TGTGCCAGCACCTCAGGGGGCGCCGTGTCTGGCTACACCTTC. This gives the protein CASTSGGAVSGYTF.

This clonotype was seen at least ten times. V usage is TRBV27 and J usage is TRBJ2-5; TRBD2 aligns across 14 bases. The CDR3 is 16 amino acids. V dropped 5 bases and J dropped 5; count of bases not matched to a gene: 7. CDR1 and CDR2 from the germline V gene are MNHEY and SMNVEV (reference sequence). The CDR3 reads CASSPTSGRAGETQYF. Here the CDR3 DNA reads TGTGCCAGCAGTCCGACTAGCGGGAGGGCCGGGGAGACCCAGTACTTC.